This TCR beta chain originates from a study of shared clonotypes between healthy human individuals. For the study at large: The cohort comprised a couple of women and a few men. Their ages spanned 18 to 49 years.

Unmatched junction bases numbered 12, after V lost 4 bases and J lost 6 bases. The germline V gene encodes CDR1 SNHLY and CDR2 FYNNEI. The CDR3 loop spans 15 amino acids. About this clone itself: Antigen specificity is unknown.

Whole-study findings and limits: It was the few donors that limited the genetic and exposure-history diversity represented.

Only in-frame clones appear in the TCRdb table, and some are missing; sequencing was by immunoSEQ multiplex PCR. The sample carries about 380,000 clones, 96% recorded once. This clonotype was sampled from a man aged 30-40 years in good health. Sequenced sample: memory CD8+ T cells sorted from blood. Subset in this sample: CD45RO+ cells pooled with CCR7-negative TemRA cells. The chain carries TRBV2 and TRBJ2-7; TRBD1 aligns across 7 bases. The DNA of the CDR3 is TGTGCCAGCAGTGTTTCGGGACAGCCTCAGGGCGAGCAGTACTTC. Its translation is CASSVSGQPQGEQYF.